The clone carrying this T cell receptor beta chain was recorded once. Its antigen is unknown. A read error is possible here, since a much larger clone lies one base away. Methods described previously were used for bulk TCR libraries, and listed TCR primers were applied. TCRdb analysed the PCR reads with MiXCR anew, one entry per CDR3 protein. The sample consists of more than 300,000 distinct CDR3 sequences, about a fifth of them appearing once. Every naive CD8 library was made from between about 18,000 and 1,100,000 sorted cells with 10%, 30% or 50% RNA. The data were taken from a study of molecular identifiers for immune sequencing clone quantification. General study points: Jurkat TCR RNA spiked in from one cell reportedly remained identifiable amid 850,000 to 1,000,000 naive cells. Clones above 20 RNA copies contained over 97% of effector molecules and under 1% of naive molecules.

This CDR3 has 12 amino acids. The germline V gene has CDR1 SNHLY and CDR2 FYNNEI. This sequence was found in a human donor in good health. Some libraries in this study had Jurkat cell RNA spiked in. V and J are TRBV2 and TRBJ2-5; possible D gene TRBD2, 5 bases. Sequencing used naive CD8+ T cells from blood, with Jurkat cell RNA spiked in. The subset was: FACS-sorted CD8+CD4-CCR7+CD45RA+ naive T cells. The CDR3 coding sequence is TGTACCAGCAGTGAGGAGGAGGAGACCCAGTACTTC. This sequence encodes CTSSEEEETQYF.